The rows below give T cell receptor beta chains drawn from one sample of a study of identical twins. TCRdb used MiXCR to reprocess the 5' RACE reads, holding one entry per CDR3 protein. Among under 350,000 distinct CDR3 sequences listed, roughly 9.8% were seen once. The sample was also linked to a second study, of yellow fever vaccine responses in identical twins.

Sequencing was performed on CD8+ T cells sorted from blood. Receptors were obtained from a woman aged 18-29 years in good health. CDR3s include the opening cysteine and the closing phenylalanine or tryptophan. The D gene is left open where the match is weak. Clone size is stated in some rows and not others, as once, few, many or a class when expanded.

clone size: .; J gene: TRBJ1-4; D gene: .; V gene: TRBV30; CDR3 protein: CAWRGLTGGEKLFF; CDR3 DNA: TGTGCCTGGCGCGGACTGACCGGGGGTGAAAAACTGTTTTTT
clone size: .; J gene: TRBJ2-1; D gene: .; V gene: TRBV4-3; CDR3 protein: CASSQYAGGNEQFF; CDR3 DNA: TGCGCCAGCAGCCAATACGCAGGGGGGAATGAGCAGTTCTTC
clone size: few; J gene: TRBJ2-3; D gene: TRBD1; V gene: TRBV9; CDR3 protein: CASTVQGAGTDTQYF; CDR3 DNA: TGTGCCAGCACCGTACAGGGGGCCGGAACAGATACGCAGTATTTT
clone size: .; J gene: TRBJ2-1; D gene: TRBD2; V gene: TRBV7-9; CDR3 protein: CASSRRPGGLAGGEQFF; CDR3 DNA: TGTGCCAGCAGCCGGAGACCAGGGGGGCTAGCGGGAGGTGAGCAGTTCTTC
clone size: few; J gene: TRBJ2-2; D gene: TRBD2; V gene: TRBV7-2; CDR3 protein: CASSILALTGELFF; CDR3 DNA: TGTGCCAGCAGCATACTAGCGCTCACCGGGGAGCTGTTTTTT
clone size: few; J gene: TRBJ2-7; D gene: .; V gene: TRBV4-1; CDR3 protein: CASSQRQDEQYF; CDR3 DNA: TGCGCCAGCAGCCAGCGTCAGGACGAGCAGTACTTC
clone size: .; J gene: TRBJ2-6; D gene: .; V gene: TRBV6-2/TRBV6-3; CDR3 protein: CAGGSGGANVLTF; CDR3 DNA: TGTGCCGGCGGGTCTGGAGGGGCCAACGTCCTGACTTTC
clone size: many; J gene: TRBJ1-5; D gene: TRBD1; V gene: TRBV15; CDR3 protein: CATGTVYSNQPQHF; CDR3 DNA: TGTGCCACCGGGACAGTTTATAGCAATCAGCCCCAGCATTTT
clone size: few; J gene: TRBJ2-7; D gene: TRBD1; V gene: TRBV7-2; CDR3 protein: CASSLGGRGPYEQYF; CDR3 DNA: TGTGCCAGCAGCTTAGGTGGCAGGGGGCCCTACGAGCAGTACTTC
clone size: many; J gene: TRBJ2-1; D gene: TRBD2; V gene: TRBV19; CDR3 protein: CASSRSLAGYNEQFF; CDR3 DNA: TGTGCCAGTAGTAGAAGCCTAGCGGGCTACAATGAGCAGTTCTTC
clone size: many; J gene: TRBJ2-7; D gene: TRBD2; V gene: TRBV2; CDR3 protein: CASSLAGGTYEQYF; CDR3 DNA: TGTGCCAGCAGTCTAGCGGGAGGAACCTACGAGCAGTACTTC
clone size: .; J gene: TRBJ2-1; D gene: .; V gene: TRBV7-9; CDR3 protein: CASSITGNNEQFF; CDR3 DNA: TGTGCCAGCAGCATTACAGGCAACAATGAGCAGTTCTTC
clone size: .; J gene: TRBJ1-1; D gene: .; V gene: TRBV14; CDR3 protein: CASSLWGLARTEAFF; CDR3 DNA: TGTGCCAGCAGCCTATGGGGTCTGGCCAGGACTGAAGCTTTCTTT
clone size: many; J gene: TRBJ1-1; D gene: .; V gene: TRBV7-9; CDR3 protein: CASSLARVRSIPEAFF; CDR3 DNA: TGTGCCAGCAGCTTAGCGCGGGTCCGATCAATTCCCGAAGCTTTCTTT
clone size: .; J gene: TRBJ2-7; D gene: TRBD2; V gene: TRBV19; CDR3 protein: CASSISPSGGIYEQYF; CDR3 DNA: TGTGCCAGTAGTATAAGTCCTAGCGGGGGAATCTACGAGCAGTACTTC
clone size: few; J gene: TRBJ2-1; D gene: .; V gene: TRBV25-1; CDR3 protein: CASSELGGEQFF; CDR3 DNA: TGTGCCAGCAGTGAACTCGGGGGTGAGCAGTTCTTC
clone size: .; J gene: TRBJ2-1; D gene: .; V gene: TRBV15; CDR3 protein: CATSRERDHNEQFF; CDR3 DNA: TGTGCCACCAGCAGAGAACGGGACCACAATGAGCAGTTCTTC
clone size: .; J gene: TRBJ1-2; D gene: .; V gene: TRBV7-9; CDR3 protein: CASSLQEGYTF; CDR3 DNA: TGTGCCAGCAGTTTACAGGAAGGCTACACCTTC
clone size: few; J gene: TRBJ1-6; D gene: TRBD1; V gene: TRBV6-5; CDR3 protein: CASSYLGGEGSPLHF; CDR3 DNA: TGTGCCAGCAGTTACCTAGGGGGCGAAGGGTCACCCCTCCACTTT
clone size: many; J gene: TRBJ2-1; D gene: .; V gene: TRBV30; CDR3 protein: CAWSVGAYNEQFF; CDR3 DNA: TGTGCCTGGAGTGTAGGCGCGTACAATGAGCAGTTCTTC
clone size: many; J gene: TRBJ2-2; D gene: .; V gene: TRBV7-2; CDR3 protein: CASSLEAGSTGELFF; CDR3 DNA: TGTGCCAGCAGCTTAGAGGCGGGGAGCACCGGGGAGCTGTTTTTT
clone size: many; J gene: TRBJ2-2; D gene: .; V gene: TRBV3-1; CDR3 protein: CASSRLTETGELFF; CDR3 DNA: TGTGCCAGCAGCCGTCTTACCGAAACCGGGGAGCTGTTTTTT
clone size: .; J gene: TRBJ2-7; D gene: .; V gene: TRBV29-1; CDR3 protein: CSVEGRGAYEQYF; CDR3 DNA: TGCAGCGTTGAGGGCAGAGGGGCCTACGAGCAGTACTTC
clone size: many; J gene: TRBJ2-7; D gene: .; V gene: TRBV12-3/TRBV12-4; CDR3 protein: CASSPPFGGYEQYF; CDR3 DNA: TGTGCCAGCAGTCCGCCTTTTGGAGGGTACGAGCAGTACTTC
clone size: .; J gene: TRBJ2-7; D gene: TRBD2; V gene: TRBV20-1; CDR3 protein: CSAKETSGSYEQYF; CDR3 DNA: TGCAGTGCGAAGGAGACTAGCGGGAGTTACGAGCAGTACTTC
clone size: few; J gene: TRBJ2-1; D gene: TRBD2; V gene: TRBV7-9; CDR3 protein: CASSSLLSSGGPAEQFF; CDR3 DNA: TGTGCCAGCAGCTCCCTTTTGTCTAGCGGGGGGCCCGCTGAGCAGTTCTTC
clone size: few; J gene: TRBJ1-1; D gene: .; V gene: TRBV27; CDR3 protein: CASSFMGGRNTEAFF; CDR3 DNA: TGTGCCAGCAGTTTTATGGGAGGTCGGAACACTGAAGCTTTCTTT
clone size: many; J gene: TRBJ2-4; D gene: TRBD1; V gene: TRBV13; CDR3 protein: CASSLKIGGTGKNIQYF; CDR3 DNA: TGTGCCAGCAGCTTAAAAATTGGGGGGACAGGGAAAAACATTCAGTACTTC
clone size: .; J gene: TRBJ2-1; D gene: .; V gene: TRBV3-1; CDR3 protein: CASSQNGAYNEQFF; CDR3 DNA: TGTGCCAGCAGCCAAAACGGGGCTTACAATGAGCAGTTCTTC
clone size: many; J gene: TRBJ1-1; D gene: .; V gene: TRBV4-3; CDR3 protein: CASSATGQNTEAFF; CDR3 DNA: TGCGCCAGCAGCGCCACGGGGCAGAACACTGAAGCTTTCTTT
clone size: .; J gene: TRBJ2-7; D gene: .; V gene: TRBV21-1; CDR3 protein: CASSKNFNSGTYEQYF; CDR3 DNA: TGTGCCAGCAGCAAAAATTTTAACAGCGGGACCTACGAGCAGTACTTC
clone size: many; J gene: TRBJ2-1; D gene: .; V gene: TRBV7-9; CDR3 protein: CASSQEDNEQFF; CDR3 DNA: TGTGCCAGCAGTCAAGAGGACAATGAGCAGTTCTTC
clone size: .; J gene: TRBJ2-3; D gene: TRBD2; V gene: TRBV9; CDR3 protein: CASSVGFRTSGLTDTQYF; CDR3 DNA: TGTGCCAGCAGCGTCGGGTTCCGGACTAGCGGACTCACAGATACGCAGTATTTT
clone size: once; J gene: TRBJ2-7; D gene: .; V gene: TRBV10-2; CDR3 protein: CASSELVRDRSTYEQYF; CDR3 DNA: TGCGCCAGCAGTGAGTTGGTTAGGGACCGTTCGACCTACGAGCAGTACTTC
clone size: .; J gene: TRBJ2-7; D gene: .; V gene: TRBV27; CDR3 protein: CASSLLLGSSYEQYF; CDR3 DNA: TGTGCCAGCAGTTTACTCCTAGGTAGCTCCTACGAGCAGTACTTC
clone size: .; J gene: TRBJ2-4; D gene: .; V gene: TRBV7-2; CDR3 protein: CASSLAINLREAKNIQYF; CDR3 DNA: TGTGCCAGCAGCTTAGCCATCAATCTCCGGGAGGCCAAAAACATTCAGTACTTC
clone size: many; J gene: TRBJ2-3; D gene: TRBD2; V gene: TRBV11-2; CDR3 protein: CASRSLAGAKDTQYF; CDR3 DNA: TGTGCCAGCAGATCACTAGCGGGAGCAAAGGATACGCAGTATTTT
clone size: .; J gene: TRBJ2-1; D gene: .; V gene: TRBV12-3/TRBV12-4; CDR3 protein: CASSFIRDEQFF; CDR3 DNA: TGTGCCAGCAGTTTCATAAGGGATGAGCAGTTCTTC
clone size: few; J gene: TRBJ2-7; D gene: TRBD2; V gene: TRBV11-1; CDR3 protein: CASSPGLAAAYEQYF; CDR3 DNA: TGTGCCAGCAGCCCGGGACTAGCGGCAGCCTACGAGCAGTACTTC
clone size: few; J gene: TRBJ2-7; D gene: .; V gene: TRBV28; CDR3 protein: CASSLRLGLIYEQYF; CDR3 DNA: TGTGCCAGCAGTTTAAGGTTGGGACTCATATACGAGCAGTACTTC
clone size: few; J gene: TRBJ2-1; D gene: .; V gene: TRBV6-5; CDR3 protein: CASSYFGPRSELANEQFF; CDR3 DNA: TGTGCCAGCAGTTACTTCGGCCCGCGCTCGGAGTTGGCGAATGAGCAGTTCTTC
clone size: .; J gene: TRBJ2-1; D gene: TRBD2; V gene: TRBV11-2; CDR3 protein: CASSLGRAGIYNEQFF; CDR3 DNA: TGTGCCAGCAGCTTAGGGAGAGCGGGGATCTACAATGAGCAGTTCTTC
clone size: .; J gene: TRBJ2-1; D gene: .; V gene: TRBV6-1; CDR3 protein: CASLSREFMFNEQFF; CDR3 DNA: TGTGCCAGCCTATCAAGGGAATTTATGTTTAATGAGCAGTTCTTC